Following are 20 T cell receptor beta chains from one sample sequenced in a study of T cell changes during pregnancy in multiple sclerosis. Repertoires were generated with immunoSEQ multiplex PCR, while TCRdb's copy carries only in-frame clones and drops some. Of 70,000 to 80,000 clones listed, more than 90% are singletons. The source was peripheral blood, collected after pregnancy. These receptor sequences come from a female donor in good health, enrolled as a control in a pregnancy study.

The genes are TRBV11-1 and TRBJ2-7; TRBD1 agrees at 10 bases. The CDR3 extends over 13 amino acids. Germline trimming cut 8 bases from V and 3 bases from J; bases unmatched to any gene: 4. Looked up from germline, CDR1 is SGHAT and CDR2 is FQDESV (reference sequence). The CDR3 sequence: CASEGTGDYEQYF. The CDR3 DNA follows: TGTGCCAGCGAAGGGACAGGGGACTACGAGCAGTACTTC. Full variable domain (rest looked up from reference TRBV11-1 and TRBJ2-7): EAEVAQSPRYKITEKSQAVAFWCDPISGHATLYWYRQILGQGPELLVQFQDESVVDDSQLPKDRFSAERLKGVDSTLKIQPAELGDSAMYLCASEGTGDYEQYFGPGTRLTVT.

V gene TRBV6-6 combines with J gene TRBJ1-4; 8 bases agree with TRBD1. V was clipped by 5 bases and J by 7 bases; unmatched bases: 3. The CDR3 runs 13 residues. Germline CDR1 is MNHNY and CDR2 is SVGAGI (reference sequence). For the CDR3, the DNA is TGTGCCAGCAGTCGGACAGGGTTTGAAAAACTGTTTTTT. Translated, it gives CASSRTGFEKLFF.

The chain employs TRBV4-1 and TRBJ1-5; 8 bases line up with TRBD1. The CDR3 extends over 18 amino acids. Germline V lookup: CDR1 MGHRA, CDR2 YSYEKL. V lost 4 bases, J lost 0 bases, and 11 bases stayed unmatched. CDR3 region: CASSRTPGGRYSNQPQHF. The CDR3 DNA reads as TGCGCCAGCAGCCGGACCCCAGGGGGCCGGTATAGCAATCAGCCCCAGCATTTT.

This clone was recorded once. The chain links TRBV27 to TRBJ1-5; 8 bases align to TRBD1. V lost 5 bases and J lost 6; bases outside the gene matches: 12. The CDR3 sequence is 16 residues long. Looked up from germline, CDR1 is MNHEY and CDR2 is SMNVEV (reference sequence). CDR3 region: CASSGNPGGGSQPQHF. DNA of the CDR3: TGTGCCAGCAGTGGGAATCCAGGGGGCGGGAGTCAGCCCCAGCATTTT.

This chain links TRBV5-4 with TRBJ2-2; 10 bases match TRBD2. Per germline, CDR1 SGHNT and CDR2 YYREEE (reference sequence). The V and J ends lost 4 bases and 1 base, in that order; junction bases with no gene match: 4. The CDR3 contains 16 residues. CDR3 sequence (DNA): TGTGCCAGCAGCACGGGACTAGCGTTGAACACCGGGGAGCTGTTTTTT. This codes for CASSTGLALNTGELFF.

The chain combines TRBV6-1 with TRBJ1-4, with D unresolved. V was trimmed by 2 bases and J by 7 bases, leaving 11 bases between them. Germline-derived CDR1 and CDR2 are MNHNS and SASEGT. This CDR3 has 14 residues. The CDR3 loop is CASSEHSPGEKLFF. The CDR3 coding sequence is TGTGCCAGCAGTGAACACTCACCAGGTGAAAAACTGTTTTTT.

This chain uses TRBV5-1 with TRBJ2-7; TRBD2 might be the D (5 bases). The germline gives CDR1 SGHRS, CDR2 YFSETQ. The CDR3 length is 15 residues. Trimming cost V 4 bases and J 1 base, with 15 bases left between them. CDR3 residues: CASSPDSSRSYEQYF. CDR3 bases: TGCGCCAGCAGCCCGGACTCGTCCAGATCCTACGAGCAGTACTTC.

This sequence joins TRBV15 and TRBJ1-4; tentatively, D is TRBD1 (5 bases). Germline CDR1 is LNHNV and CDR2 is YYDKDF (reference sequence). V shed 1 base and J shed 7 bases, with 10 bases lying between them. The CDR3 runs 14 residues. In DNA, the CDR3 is TGTGCCACCAGCAGAGCCAGGGAGGCTGAAAAACTGTTTTTT. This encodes CATSRAREAEKLFF.

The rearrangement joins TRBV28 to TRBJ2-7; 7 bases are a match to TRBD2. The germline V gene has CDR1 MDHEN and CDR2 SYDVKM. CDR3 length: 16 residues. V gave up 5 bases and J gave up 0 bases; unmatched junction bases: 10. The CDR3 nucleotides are TGTGCCAGCAGTCCCAAGTGGGGGGGAAGCTCCTACGAGCAGTACTTC. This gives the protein CASSPKWGGSSYEQYF.

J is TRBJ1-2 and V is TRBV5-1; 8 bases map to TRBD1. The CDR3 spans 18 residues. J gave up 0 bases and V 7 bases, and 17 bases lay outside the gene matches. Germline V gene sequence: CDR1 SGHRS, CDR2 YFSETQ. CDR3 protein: CASGPLIGQGPTNYGYTF. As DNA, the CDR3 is TGCGCCAGCGGCCCACTGATCGGACAGGGCCCTACTAACTATGGCTACACCTTC.

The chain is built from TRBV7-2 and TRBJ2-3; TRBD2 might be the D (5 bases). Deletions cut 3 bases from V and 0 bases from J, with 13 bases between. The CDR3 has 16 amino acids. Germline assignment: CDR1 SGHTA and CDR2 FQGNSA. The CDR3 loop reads CASSFTSRPSTDTQYF. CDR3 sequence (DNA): TGTGCCAGCAGCTTTACTAGTAGGCCGAGCACAGATACGCAGTATTTT.

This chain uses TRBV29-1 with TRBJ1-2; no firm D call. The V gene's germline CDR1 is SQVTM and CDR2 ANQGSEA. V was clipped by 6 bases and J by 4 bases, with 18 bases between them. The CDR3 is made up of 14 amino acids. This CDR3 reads CSVHGEEGGYGYTF. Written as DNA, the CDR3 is TGCAGCGTCCACGGGGAAGAAGGTGGCTATGGCTACACCTTC. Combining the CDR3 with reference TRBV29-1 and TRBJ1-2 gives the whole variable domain SAVISQKPSRDICQRGTSLTIQCQVDSQVTMMFWYRQQPGQSLTLIATANQGSEATYESGFVIDKFPISRPNLTFSTLTVSNMSPEDSSIYLCSVHGEEGGYGYTFGSGTRLTVV.

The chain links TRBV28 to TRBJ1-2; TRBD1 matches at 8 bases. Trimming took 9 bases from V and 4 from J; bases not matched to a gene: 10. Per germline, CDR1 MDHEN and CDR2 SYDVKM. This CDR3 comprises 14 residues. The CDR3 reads CASIQGARGYGYTF. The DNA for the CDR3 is TGTGCCAGTATCCAGGGGGCGCGAGGCTATGGCTACACCTTC.

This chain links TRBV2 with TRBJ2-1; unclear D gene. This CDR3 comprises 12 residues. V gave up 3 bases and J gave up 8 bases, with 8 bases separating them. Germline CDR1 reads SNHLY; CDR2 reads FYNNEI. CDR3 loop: CASSEWQDEQFF. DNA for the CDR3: TGTGCCAGCAGTGAGTGGCAGGATGAGCAGTTCTTC.

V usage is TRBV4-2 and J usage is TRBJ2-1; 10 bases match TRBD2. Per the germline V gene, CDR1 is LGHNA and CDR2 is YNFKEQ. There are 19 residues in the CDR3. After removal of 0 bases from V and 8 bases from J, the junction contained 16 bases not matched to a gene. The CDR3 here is CASSQDRLLEASGSYEQFF. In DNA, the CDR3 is TGTGCCAGCAGCCAAGATCGGCTGCTTGAAGCTAGCGGGAGCTATGAGCAGTTCTTC.

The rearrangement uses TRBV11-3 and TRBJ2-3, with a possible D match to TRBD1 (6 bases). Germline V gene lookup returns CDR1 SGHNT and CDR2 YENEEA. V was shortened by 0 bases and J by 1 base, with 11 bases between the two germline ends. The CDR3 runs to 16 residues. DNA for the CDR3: TGTGCCAGCAGCTTAGAGGTGACAGGCGGCACAGATACGCAGTATTTT. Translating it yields CASSLEVTGGTDTQYF.

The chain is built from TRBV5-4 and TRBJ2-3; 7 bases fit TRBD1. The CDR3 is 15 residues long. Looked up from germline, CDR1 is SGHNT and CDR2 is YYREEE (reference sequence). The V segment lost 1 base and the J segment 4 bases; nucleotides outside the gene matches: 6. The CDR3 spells CASSLSTGFADTQYF. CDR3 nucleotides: TGTGCCAGCAGCTTGTCGACAGGGTTCGCAGATACGCAGTATTTT.

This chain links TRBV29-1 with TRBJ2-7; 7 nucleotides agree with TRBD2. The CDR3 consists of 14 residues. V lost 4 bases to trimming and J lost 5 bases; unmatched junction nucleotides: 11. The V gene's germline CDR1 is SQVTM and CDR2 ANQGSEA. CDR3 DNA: TGCAGCGTTGGGTTGGGGGGGAGAGGGAACGAGCAGTACTTC. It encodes CSVGLGGRGNEQYF.

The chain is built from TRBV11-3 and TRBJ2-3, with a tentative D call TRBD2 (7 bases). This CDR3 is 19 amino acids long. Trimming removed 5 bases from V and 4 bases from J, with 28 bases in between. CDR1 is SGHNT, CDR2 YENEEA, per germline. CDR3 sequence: CASSPDPFTFGGGSDTQYF. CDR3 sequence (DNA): TGTGCCAGCAGCCCCGACCCCTTCACTTTCGGCGGGGGCTCAGATACGCAGTATTTT.

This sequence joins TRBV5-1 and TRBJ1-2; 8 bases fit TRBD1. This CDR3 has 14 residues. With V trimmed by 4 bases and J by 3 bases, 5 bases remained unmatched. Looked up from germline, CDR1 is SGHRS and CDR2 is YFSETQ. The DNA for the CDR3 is TGCGCCAGCAGCGTCGACAGGGGTGACTATGGCTACACCTTC. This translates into CASSVDRGDYGYTF.